The sequence of this T cell receptor (beta chain) was determined in a study of OX40 agonist ivuxolimab in advanced cancers. Across the study: Treatment of patients was with ivuxolimab, an agonistic anti-OX40 (CD134) antibody. Partial responses were seen in three patients, one with hepatocellular carcinoma and two with cutaneous melanoma.

On this clone itself: This specimen includes other DNA sequences encoding the same CDR3.

Assay: immunoSEQ multiplex PCR; the TCRdb copy retains only in-frame clones and omits some. This sample carries some 80,000 clones, almost 95% of them seen once, and the ten largest clones take approximately 3%. Germline V gene data show CDR1 as SGHRS and CDR2 as YFSETQ. CDR3 length: 13 residues. V lost 0 bases and J lost 1, with 4 bases in between. This TCR came from an adult with an advanced solid tumor such as melanoma, head and neck, liver or kidney cancer. The gene calls are TRBV5-1 and TRBJ1-1; D ambiguous. The sample in question was CD4+ or CD8+ T cells sorted from blood, obtained in a trial of the OX40 agonist ivuxolimab. The CDR3 protein is CASSLGRNTEAFF. The CDR3 DNA follows: TGCGCCAGCAGCTTGGGGAGGAACACTGAAGCTTTCTTT.